This entry concerns a single TCR beta chain. The repertoire was sequenced with immunoSEQ multiplex PCR; TCRdb's copy has only in-frame clones and lacks some. The table lists around 260,000 clones, over 75% of them singletons. This entry is derived from a study of blood T cell repertoires in COVID-19. This CDR3 comprises 16 residues. Germline CDR1 reads SGHTA; CDR2 reads FQGTGA. With 5 bases clipped from V and 2 bases from J, the junction kept 6 bases outside the gene matches. The genes are TRBV7-3 and TRBJ2-3; 11 bases align to TRBD2. The TCR was taken from a human donor with COVID-19, enrolled during active disease. The donor label of this sample is uncertain. Sequenced material: peripheral blood. The CDR3 coding sequence is TGTGCCAGCAGCCCCAGACTAGCGGGACCCACAGATACGCAGTATTTT. It is translated as CASSPRLAGPTDTQYF.